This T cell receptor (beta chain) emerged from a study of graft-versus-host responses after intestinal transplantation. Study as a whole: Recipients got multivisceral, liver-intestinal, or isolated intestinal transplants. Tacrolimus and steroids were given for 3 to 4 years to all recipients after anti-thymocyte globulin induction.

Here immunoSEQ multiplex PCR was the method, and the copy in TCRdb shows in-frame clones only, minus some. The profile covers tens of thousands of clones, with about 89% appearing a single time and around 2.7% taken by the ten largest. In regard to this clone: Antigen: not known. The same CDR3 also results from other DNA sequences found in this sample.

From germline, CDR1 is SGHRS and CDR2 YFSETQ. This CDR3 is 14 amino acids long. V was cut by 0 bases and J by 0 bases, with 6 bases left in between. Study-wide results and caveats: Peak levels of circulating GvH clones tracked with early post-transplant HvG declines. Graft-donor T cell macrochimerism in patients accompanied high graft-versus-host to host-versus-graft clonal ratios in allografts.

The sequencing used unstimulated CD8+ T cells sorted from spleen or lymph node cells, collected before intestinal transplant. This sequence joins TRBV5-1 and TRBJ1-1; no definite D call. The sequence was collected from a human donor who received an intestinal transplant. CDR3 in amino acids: CASSLDSLNTEAFF. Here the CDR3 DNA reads TGCGCCAGCAGCTTGGACAGCCTGAACACTGAAGCTTTCTTT.